This is a list of T cell receptor beta chains from one sample in a study of human T cells and chemical hapten exposure. MiXCR was run by TCRdb on the RACE reads, yielding one entry per CDR3 protein. The table includes about 140,000 distinct CDR3 sequences, 10% to 15% detected once. The specimen comprised whole blood, sampled in connection with sensitization to the hapten diphenylcyclopropenone (DPC). The receptors come from a woman aged 50 to 60 with alopecia areata. Some clones in this sample may be carry-over from other donors' samples. Each CDR3 is given without its conserved first and last residue.

TRBV18	TRBJ1-1	ASSEYEKNTEAF
TRBV11-2	TRBJ2-7	ASSLLAAPEGEQY
TRBV29-1	TRBJ1-1	SGQTMNTEAF
TRBV30	TRBJ1-6	AWRKSSYNSPLH
TRBV20-1	TRBJ2-1	SASVSGTGDNEQF
TRBV11-2	TRBJ1-2	ASSSQGNYGYT
TRBV6-5	TRBJ1-1	ASSYDGRTEAF
TRBV29-1	TRBJ2-7	SVELDRSYEQY
TRBV5-5	TRBJ1-5	ASSFEMTGLRNQPQH
TRBV24-1	TRBJ2-5	ATSDAGQPQETQY
TRBV27	TRBJ2-3	ASRHGRGPATQY
TRBV24-1	TRBJ2-2	ATSGSGSTGELF
TRBV7-2	TRBJ2-5	ASSLAQTVQETQY
TRBV13	TRBJ2-1	ASSLGGARNEQF
TRBV13	TRBJ2-7	ASSSRTSGRASEQY
TRBV20-1	TRBJ2-1	SARGGKGILAGAGGGEQF